These 7 T cell receptor beta chains came from one sample sequenced in a study of shared clonotypes between healthy human individuals. TCRdb's copy holds only in-frame clones and misses some; the assay was immunoSEQ multiplex PCR. Of some 500,000 clones listed, about 96% are singletons. What was sequenced was naive CD4+ T cells sorted from blood. Subset: CD45RA+ positively selected. These receptors were taken from a woman aged 25-40 years in good health.

This rearrangement joins TRBV5-6 to TRBJ2-1, with D perhaps being TRBD1 or TRBD2 (5 bases each). Trimming pared 3 bases from V and 2 bases from J, leaving 18 bases between. This CDR3 is 17 amino acids long. From germline, CDR1 is SGHDT and CDR2 YYEEEE. The CDR3 sequence is CASSYPSHGTTYNEQFF. CDR3 nucleotides: TGTGCCAGCAGCTATCCTTCCCACGGGACGACCTACAATGAGCAGTTCTTC.

Here the CDR3 DNA reads TGTGCCATTCGGGAAGGACCTAGTCCATACTATGGCTACACCTTC. Protein product: CAIREGPSPYYGYTF. The V and J genes are TRBV28 and TRBJ1-2, with unresolved D. Germline CDR1 MDHEN, CDR2 SYDVKM. Trimming took off 10 bases at V and 3 bases at J, with 21 bases between the two ends. This CDR3 spans 15 amino acids.

V is TRBV11-2 and J is TRBJ1-2; D gene ambiguous. This CDR3 has 15 amino acids. The ends were cut back, 3 bases at V and 0 bases at J, with 11 bases in the middle. From germline, CDR1 is SGHAT and CDR2 FQNNGV. Here the CDR3 DNA reads TGTGCCAGCAGCTTGGGAGGGAAAGCTAACTATGGCTACACCTTC. Amino acids: CASSLGGKANYGYTF.

This chain links TRBV10-3 with TRBJ2-3, with 7 bases lining up with TRBD1. CDR1 ENHRY and CDR2 SYGVKD come from the germline V gene. This CDR3 is 16 amino acids long. V shed 0 bases, J shed 0 bases, and the junction held 3 bases outside the gene matches. Here the CDR3 DNA reads TGTGCCATCAGTGAGTCGGGACAGTCTAGCACAGATACGCAGTATTTT. It translates to CAISESGQSSTDTQYF.

J is TRBJ1-2 and V is TRBV2; TRBD1 aligns across 9 bases. Per germline, CDR1 SNHLY and CDR2 FYNNEI. The J segment lost 6 bases and the V segment lost 3 bases, leaving 5 bases of the junction unmatched. CDR3 length: 14 residues. The chain's CDR3 is CASSETGGVDGYTF. The CDR3 DNA is TGTGCCAGCAGTGAGACAGGGGGTGTCGATGGCTACACCTTC.

V usage is TRBV11-2 and J usage is TRBJ2-2, with 7 nucleotides matching TRBD2. V was pared by 3 bases and J by 8 bases, with 3 bases of the junction left unmatched. From germline, CDR1 is SGHAT and CDR2 FQNNGV. CDR3 size: 13 residues. The CDR3 protein is CASSFAGVGELFF. In DNA form, the CDR3 reads TGTGCCAGCAGCTTCGCGGGAGTTGGGGAGCTGTTTTTT.

The gene calls are TRBV18 and TRBJ2-7, with 7 bases identical to TRBD2. CDR1 is KGHSH, CDR2 LQKENI, per germline. The CDR3 has 16 residues. V lost 0 bases and J lost 0; bases outside the gene matches: 5. The CDR3 here is CASSPPIAGNSYEQYF. In DNA form, the CDR3 reads TGTGCCAGCTCACCACCGATAGCGGGCAACTCCTACGAGCAGTACTTC.